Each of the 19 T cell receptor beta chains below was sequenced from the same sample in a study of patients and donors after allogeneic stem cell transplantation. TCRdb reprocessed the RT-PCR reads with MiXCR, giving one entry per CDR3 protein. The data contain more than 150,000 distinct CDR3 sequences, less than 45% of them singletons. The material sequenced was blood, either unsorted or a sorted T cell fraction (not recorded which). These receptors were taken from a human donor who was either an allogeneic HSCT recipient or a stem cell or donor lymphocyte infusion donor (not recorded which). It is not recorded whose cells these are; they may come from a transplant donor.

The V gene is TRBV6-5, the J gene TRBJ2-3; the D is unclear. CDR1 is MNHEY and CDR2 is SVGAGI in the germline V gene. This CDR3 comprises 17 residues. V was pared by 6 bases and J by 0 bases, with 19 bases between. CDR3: CASSGRPPRSSTDTQYF. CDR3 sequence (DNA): TGTGCCAGCAGCGGCCGGCCTCCAAGAAGCAGCACAGATACGCAGTATTTT.

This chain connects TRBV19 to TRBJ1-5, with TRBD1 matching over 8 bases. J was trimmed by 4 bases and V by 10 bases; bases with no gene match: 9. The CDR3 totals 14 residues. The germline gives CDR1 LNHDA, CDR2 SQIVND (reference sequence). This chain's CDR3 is CATADRGLNQPQHF. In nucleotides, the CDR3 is TGTGCCACTGCTGACAGGGGTTTGAATCAGCCCCAGCATTTT. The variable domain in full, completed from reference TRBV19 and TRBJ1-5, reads DGGITQSPKYLFRKEGQNVTLSCEQNLNHDAMYWYRQDPGQGLRLIYYSQIVNDFQKGDIAEGYSVSREKKESFPLTVTSAQKNPTAFYLCATADRGLNQPQHFGDGTRLSIL.

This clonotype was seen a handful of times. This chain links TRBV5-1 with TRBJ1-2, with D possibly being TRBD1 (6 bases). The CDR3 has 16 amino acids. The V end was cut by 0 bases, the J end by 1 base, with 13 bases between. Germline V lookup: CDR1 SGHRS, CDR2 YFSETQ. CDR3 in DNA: TGCGCCAGCAGCTTGGATTTTACAGGGTATAACTATGGCTACACCTTC. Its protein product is CASSLDFTGYNYGYTF. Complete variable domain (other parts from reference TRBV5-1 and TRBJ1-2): KAGVTQTPRYLIKTRGQQVTLSCSPISGHRSVSWYQQTPGQGLQFLFEYFSETQRNKGNFPGRFSGRQFSNSRSEMNVSTLELGDSALYLCASSLDFTGYNYGYTFGSGTRLTVV.

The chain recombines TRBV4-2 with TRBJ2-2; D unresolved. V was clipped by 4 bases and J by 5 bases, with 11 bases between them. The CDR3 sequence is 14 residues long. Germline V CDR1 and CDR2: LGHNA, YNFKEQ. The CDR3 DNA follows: TGTGCCAGCAGCCGAGGCCCGGAGACCGGGGAGCTGTTTTTT. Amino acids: CASSRGPETGELFF.

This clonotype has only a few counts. The CDR3 sequence: CASSPKKADMNTEAFF. The DNA for the CDR3 is TGTGCCAGCTCACCGAAAAAAGCGGACATGAACACTGAAGCTTTCTTT. The chain links TRBV18 to TRBJ1-1; TRBD1 might be the D (5 bases). Deletions cut 3 bases from V and 0 bases from J, with 14 bases between. Germline V gene sequence: CDR1 KGHSH, CDR2 LQKENI. The CDR3 is 16 amino acids.

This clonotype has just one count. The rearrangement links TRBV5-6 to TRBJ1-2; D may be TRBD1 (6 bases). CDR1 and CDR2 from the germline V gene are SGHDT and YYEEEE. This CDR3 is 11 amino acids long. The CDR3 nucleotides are TGTGAGACTCGCGGGGGCGATGGCTACACCTTC. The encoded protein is CETRGGDGYTF.

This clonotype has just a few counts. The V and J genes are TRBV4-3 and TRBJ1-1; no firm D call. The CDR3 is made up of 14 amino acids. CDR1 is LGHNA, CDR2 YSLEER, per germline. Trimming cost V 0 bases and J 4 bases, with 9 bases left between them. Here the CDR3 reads CASSQDGFGTEAFF. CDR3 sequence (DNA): TGCGCCAGCAGCCAAGATGGGTTCGGCACTGAAGCTTTCTTT.

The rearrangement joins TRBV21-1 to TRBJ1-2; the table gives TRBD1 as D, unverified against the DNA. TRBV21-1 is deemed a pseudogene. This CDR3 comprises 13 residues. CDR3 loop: CASRWDQGEGYTF. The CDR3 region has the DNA TGTGCCAGCAGATGGGACCAGGGGGAAGGCTACACCTTC.

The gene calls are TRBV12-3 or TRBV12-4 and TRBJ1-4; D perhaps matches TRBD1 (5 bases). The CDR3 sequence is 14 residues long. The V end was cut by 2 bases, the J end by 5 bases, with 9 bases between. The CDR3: CASSLFRGNEKLFF. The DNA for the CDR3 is TGTGCCAGCAGTTTATTTCGGGGGAATGAAAAACTGTTTTTT.

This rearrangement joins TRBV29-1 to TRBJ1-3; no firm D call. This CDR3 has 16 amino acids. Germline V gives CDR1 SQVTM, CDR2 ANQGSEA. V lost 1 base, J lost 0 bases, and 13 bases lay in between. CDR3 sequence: CSVEARGTFSGNTIYF. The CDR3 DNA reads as TGCAGCGTTGAAGCTCGCGGAACCTTCTCTGGAAACACCATATATTTT.

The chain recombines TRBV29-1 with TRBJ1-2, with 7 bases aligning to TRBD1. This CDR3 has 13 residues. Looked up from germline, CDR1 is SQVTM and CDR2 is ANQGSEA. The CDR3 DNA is TGCTTGGATCGGGACAGTACTAACTATGGCTACACCTTC. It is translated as CLDRDSTNYGYTF.

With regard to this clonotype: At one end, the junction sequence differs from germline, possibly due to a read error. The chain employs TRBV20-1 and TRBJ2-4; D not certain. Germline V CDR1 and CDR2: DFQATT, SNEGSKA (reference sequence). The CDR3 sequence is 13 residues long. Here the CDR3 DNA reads TGCAGTGCTCAAAGGGTAGCCAAAAACATTCAGCACTTC. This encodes CSAQRVAKNIQHF.

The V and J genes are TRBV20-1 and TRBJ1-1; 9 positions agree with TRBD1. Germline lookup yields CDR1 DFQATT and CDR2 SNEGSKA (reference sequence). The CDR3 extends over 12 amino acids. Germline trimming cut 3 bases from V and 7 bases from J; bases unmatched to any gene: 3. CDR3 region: CSASGTGFEAFF. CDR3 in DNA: TGCAGTGCTAGTGGGACAGGGTTTGAAGCTTTCTTT.

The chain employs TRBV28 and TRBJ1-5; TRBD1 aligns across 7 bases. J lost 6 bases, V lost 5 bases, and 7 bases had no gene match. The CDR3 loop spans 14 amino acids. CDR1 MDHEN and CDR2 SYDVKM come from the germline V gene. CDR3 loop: CASSPTGAGQPQHF. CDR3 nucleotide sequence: TGTGCCAGCAGTCCCACAGGGGCGGGTCAGCCCCAGCATTTT.

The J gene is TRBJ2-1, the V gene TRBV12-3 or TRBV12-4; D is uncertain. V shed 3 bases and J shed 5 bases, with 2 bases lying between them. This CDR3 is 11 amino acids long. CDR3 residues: CASSFNNEQFF. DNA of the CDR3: TGTGCCAGCAGTTTTAACAATGAGCAGTTCTTC.

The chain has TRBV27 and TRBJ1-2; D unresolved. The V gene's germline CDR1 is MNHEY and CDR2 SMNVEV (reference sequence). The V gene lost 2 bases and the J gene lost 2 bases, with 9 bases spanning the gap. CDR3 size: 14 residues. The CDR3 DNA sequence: TGTGCCAGCAGTTTAAGGGATACCAACTATGGCTACACCTTC. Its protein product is CASSLRDTNYGYTF.

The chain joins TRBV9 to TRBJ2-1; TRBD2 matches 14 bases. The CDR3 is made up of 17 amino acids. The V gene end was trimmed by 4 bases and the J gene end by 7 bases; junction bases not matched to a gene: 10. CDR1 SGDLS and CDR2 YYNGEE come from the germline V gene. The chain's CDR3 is CASSPPSGTSGSNEQFF. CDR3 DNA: TGTGCCAGCAGCCCACCTTCTGGGACTAGCGGGAGTAATGAGCAGTTCTTC.

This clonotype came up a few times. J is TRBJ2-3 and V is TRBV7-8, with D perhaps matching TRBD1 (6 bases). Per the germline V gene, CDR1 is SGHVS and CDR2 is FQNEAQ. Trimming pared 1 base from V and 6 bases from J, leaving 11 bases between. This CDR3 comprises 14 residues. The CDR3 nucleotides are TGTGCCAGCAGCTTAGACAGGGTCGTGGATACGCAGTATTTT. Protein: CASSLDRVVDTQYF.

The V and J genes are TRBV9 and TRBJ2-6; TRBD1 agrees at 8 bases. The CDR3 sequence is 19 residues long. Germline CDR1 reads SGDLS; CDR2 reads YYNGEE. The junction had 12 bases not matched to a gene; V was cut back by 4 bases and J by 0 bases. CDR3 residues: CASSPYPGTGVSGANVLTF. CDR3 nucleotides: TGTGCCAGCAGCCCCTACCCCGGGACAGGAGTCTCTGGGGCCAACGTCCTGACTTTC.